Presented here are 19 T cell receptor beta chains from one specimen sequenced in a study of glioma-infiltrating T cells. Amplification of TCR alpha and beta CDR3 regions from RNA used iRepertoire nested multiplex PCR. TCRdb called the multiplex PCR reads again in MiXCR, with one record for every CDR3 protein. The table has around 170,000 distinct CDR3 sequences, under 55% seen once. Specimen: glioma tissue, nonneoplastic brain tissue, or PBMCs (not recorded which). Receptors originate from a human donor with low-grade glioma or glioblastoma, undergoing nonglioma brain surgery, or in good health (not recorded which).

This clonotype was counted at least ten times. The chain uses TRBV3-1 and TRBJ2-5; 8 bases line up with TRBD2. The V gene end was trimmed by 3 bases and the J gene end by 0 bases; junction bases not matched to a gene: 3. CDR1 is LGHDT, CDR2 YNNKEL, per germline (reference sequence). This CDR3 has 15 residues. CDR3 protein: CASSQQLADQETQYF. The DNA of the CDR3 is TGTGCCAGCAGCCAGCAACTAGCGGACCAAGAGACCCAGTACTTC.

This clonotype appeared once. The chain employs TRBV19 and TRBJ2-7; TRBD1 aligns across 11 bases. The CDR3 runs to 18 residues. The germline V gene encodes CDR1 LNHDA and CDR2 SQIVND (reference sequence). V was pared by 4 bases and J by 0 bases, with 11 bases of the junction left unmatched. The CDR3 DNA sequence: TGTGCCAGTAGTAATCGGGACAGGGGGAAGAGGAGCTCCTACGAGCAGTACTTC. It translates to CASSNRDRGKRSSYEQYF.

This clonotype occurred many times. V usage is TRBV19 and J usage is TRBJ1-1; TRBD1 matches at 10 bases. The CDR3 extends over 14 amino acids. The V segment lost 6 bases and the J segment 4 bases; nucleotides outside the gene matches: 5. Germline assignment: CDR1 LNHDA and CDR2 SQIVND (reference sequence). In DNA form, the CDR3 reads TGTGCCAGTAGGAGAGGGACAGGGGTCACTGAAGCTTTCTTT. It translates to CASRRGTGVTEAFF.

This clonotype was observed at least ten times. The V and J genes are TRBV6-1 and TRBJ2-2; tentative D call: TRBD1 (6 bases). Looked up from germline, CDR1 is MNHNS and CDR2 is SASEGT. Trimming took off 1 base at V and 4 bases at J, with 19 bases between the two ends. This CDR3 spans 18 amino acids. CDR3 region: CASSEVALYGQSTGELFF. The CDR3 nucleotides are TGTGCCAGCAGTGAAGTCGCCCTCTATGGACAGTCCACCGGGGAGCTGTTTTTT.

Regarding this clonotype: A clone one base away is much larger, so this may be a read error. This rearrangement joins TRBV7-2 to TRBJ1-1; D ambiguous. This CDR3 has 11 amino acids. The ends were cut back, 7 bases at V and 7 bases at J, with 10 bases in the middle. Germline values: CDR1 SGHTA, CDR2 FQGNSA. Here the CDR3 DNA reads TGTGCCAGCATCTTTTTCGATGAAGCTTTCTTT. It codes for CASIFFDEAFF.

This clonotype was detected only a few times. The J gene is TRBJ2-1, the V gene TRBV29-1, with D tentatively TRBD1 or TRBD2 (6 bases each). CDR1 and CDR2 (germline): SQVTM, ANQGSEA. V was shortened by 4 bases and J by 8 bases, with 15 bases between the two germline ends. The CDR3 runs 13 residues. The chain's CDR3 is CSVAERGVDEQFF. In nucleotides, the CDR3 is TGCAGCGTTGCGGAAAGGGGGGTCGATGAGCAGTTCTTC.

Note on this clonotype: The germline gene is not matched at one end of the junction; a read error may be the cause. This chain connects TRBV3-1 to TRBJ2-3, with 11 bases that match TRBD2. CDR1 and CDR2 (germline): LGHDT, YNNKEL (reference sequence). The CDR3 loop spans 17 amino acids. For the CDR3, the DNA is TGTGCCAACAGCCAAGAGACTAGCGGGATTCCTTTGGATACGCAGTATTTT. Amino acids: CANSQETSGIPLDTQYF.

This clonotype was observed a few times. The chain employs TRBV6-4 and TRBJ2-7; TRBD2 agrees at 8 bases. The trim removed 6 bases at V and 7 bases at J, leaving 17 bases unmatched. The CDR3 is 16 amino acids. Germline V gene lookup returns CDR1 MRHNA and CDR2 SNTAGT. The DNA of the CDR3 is TGTGCCAGCAGCCCTAAGGTGGCGGGAGGCTCCCTTGAGCAGTACTTC. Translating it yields CASSPKVAGGSLEQYF.

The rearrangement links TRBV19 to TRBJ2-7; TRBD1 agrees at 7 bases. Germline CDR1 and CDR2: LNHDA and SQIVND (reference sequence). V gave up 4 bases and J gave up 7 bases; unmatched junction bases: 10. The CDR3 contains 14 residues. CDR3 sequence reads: CASSSQGDTSEQYF. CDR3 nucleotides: TGTGCCAGTAGTAGCCAGGGGGATACGAGTGAGCAGTACTTC.

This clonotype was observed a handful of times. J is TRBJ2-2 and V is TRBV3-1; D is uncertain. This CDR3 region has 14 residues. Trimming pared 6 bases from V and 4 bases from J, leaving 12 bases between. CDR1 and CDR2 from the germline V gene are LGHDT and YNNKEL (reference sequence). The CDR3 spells CASSLDPVTGELFF. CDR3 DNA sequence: TGTGCCAGCAGTTTAGACCCAGTCACCGGGGAGCTGTTTTTT.

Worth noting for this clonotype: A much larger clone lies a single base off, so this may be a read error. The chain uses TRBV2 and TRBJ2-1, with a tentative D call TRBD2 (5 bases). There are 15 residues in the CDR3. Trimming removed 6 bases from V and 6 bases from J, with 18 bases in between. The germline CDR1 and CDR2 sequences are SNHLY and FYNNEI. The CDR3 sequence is CASSGIKADANEQFF. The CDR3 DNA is TGTGCCAGCAGCGGGATTAAAGCCGACGCCAATGAGCAGTTCTTC.

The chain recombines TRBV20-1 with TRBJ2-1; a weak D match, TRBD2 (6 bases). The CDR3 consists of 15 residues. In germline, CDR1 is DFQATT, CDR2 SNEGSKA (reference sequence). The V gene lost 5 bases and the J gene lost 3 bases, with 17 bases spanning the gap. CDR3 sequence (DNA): TGCAGTGCTGCCCGGACTATCGGATTCTACAATGAGCAGTTCTTC. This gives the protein CSAARTIGFYNEQFF.

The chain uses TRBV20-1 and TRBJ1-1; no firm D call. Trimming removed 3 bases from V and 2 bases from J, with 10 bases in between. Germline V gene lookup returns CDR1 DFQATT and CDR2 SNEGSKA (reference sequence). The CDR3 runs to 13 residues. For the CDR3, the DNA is TGCAGTGCTAGCTTGAGCATTAACACTGAAGCTTTCTTT. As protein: CSASLSINTEAFF.

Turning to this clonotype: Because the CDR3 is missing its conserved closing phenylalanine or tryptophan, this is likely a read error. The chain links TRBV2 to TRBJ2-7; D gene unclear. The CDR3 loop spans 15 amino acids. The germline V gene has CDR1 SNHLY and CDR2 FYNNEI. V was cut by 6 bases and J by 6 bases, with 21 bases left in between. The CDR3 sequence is CASSDIRIPPFEQYL. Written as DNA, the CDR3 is TGTGCCAGCAGCGATATAAGAATACCTCCTTTCGAGCAGTACCTC.

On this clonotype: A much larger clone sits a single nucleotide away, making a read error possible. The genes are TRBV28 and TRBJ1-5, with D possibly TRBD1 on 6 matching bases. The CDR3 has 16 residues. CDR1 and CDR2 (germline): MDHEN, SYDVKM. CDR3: CDSSPGTLRGNQPQHF. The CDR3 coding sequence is TGTGACAGCAGTCCTGGGACACTAAGAGGGAATCAGCCCCAGCATTTT.

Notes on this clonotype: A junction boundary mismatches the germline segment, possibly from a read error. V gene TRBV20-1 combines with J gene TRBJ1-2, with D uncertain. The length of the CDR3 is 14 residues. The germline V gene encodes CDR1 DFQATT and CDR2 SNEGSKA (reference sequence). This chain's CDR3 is CSARDTRSGYGYAF. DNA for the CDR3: TGCAGTGCTAGAGATACCCGATCGGGGTATGGCTACGCCTTT.

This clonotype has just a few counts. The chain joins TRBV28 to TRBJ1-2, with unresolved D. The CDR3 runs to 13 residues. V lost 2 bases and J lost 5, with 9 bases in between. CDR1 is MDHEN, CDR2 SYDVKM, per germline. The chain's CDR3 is CASSLIAQYGYTF. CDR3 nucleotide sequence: TGTGCCAGCAGTTTAATAGCCCAGTATGGCTACACCTTC.

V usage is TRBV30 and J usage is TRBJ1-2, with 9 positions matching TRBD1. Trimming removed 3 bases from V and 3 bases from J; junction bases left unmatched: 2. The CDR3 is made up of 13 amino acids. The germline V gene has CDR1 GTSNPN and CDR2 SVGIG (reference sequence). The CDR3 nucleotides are TGTGCCTGGAGACGGGACAGGGACTATGGCTACACCTTC. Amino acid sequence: CAWRRDRDYGYTF.

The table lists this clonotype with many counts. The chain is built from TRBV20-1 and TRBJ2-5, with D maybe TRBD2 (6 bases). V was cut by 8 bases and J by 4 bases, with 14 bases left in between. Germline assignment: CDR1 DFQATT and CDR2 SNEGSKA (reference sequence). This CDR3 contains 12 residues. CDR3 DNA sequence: TGCAGTACTCCTCGGGGGAGAGAGACCCAGTACTTC. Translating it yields CSTPRGRETQYF.